This section outlines one TCR beta chain sequence together with its context. TCRdb's copy holds only in-frame clones and misses some; the assay was immunoSEQ multiplex PCR. The top ten clones hold under 6% of a sample with fewer than 400,000 clones, around nine tenths of them seen once. The data derive from a study of blood T cell repertoires in COVID-19. Turning to the study itself: From T cells, B-cell-depleted T cells, or PBMCs came the material, which was cDNA or gDNA.

The participants were between about 18 and 100 years old and came from under 25 US areas. Grouping used clinical history reported by participants in a survey and questionnaire. The CDR3 runs 13 residues. Trimming took off 5 bases at V and 6 bases at J, with 14 bases between the two ends. Germline CDR1 MNHEY, CDR2 SMNVEV (reference sequence). This TCR came from a man aged 30 to 39 who had recovered from COVID-19. Sequenced: PBMCs or T cells enriched from blood (not recorded which). The V and J genes are TRBV27 and TRBJ2-7, with D possibly matching TRBD2 (5 bases). The CDR3 is CASSPSFGVEQYF. In nucleotides, the CDR3 is TGTGCCAGCAGTCCGAGTTTCGGGGTCGAGCAGTACTTC.